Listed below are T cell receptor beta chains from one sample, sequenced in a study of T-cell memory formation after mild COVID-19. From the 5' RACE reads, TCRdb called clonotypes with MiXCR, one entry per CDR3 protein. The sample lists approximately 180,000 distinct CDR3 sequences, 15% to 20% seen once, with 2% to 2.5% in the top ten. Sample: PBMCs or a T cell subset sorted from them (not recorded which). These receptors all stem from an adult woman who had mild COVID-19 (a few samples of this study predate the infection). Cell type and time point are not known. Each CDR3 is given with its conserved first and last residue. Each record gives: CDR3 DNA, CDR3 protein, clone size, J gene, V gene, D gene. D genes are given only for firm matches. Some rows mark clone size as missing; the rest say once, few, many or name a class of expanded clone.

DNA: TGTGCCAGCGGTCGGGTGGAAAGCGCTTTCTTT; CDR3: CASGRVESAFF; size: NA; J: TRBJ1-1; V: TRBV6-5; D: NA
DNA: TGTGCCAGCAGCAGGACTCAAGAGACCCAGTACTTC; CDR3: CASSRTQETQYF; size: many; J: TRBJ2-5; V: TRBV5-6; D: NA
DNA: TGTGCCAGCAGCTCGACCAACTTCAGGGTAGGGGAGACCCAGTACTTC; CDR3: CASSSTNFRVGETQYF; size: many; J: TRBJ2-5; V: TRBV5-6; D: NA
DNA: TGTGCCAGCAGTCAGCAATATCGGGCAGCCACCGGGGAGCTGTTTTTT; CDR3: CASSQQYRAATGELFF; size: many; J: TRBJ2-2; V: TRBV12-3/TRBV12-4; D: NA
DNA: TGTGCCAGCATCCCACCGGGAGGGGGAGAAATGGCCCAGCATTTT; CDR3: CASIPPGGGEMAQHF; size: NA; J: TRBJ1-5; V: TRBV6-4; D: NA
DNA: TGCGCCAGCAGCTTGGCTAGCGGGAGTTTTAATGAGCAGTTCTTC; CDR3: CASSLASGSFNEQFF; size: few; J: TRBJ2-1; V: TRBV5-1; D: TRBD2
DNA: TGTGCCAGCAGCGTATCAGGCCGTATCTCTGGAAACACCATATATTTT; CDR3: CASSVSGRISGNTIYF; size: NA; J: TRBJ1-3; V: TRBV9; D: NA
DNA: TGTGCCAGCTCACCAAAGGGATTACGAAGCACAGATACGCAGTATTTT; CDR3: CASSPKGLRSTDTQYF; size: many; J: TRBJ2-3; V: TRBV18; D: NA
DNA: TGCAGCGTTGAACTTACCGCTGGGGCCAACGTCCTGACTTTC; CDR3: CSVELTAGANVLTF; size: NA; J: TRBJ2-6; V: TRBV29-1; D: NA
DNA: TGCGCCAGCAGTTCCGGGGAGTATTACAATGAGCAGTTCTTC; CDR3: CASSSGEYYNEQFF; size: NA; J: TRBJ2-1; V: TRBV5-1; D: NA
DNA: TGTGCCAGCAGCCCCCTGCCGGGACAAGAGCAGTTCTTC; CDR3: CASSPLPGQEQFF; size: NA; J: TRBJ2-1; V: TRBV9; D: NA
DNA: TGTGCCAGCATTAGCGGACAGGGGGCTTGGGCTGAAGCTTTCTTT; CDR3: CASISGQGAWAEAFF; size: NA; J: TRBJ1-1; V: TRBV6-5; D: TRBD1
DNA: TGTGCCAGTAGTTCTATTTCCGGGACACCGTACGAGCAGTACTTC; CDR3: CASSSISGTPYEQYF; size: NA; J: TRBJ2-7; V: TRBV19; D: NA
DNA: TGCAGTGCAGCGGTAGCGGGGGAACCCACAGATACGCAGTATTTT; CDR3: CSAAVAGEPTDTQYF; size: NA; J: TRBJ2-3; V: TRBV20-1; D: TRBD2
DNA: TGCAGTGCTACCCGTGGGAGCGGGAAGGAGACCCAGTACTTC; CDR3: CSATRGSGKETQYF; size: NA; J: TRBJ2-5; V: TRBV20-1; D: TRBD2
DNA: TGTGCCAGCAGCCAAGCTCCAGCAGAAGCTTTCTTT; CDR3: CASSQAPAEAFF; size: few; J: TRBJ1-1; V: TRBV14; D: NA
DNA: TGTGCCAGCAGTTACCTTAGCGCGAGGCCCTACAATGAGCAGTTCTTC; CDR3: CASSYLSARPYNEQFF; size: few; J: TRBJ2-1; V: TRBV6-5; D: NA
DNA: TGCGCCAGCAGGCCGGGGTACAGGGGCGCCTATGAGCAGTTCTTC; CDR3: CASRPGYRGAYEQFF; size: few; J: TRBJ2-1; V: TRBV5-1; D: TRBD1
DNA: TGTGCCAGCAGTTTAGCAGGGGCCAACAATGAGCAGTTCTTC; CDR3: CASSLAGANNEQFF; size: many; J: TRBJ2-1; V: TRBV12-3/TRBV12-4; D: NA
DNA: TGTGCCAGCAGTCCATCCGGGACAGGGGAAGAAAAACTGTTTTTT; CDR3: CASSPSGTGEEKLFF; size: NA; J: TRBJ1-4; V: TRBV12-3/TRBV12-4; D: TRBD1
DNA: TGCGCCAGCAGCTCCATGGAGACCCAGTACTTC; CDR3: CASSSMETQYF; size: NA; J: TRBJ2-5; V: TRBV5-1; D: NA
DNA: TGTGCCAGCAGCGTGGGGACAGGGATTATGTACGAGCAGTACTTC; CDR3: CASSVGTGIMYEQYF; size: NA; J: TRBJ2-7; V: TRBV9; D: TRBD1
DNA: TGCGCCAGCAGCTTGACGCGGTCCAATGAGCAGTTCTTC; CDR3: CASSLTRSNEQFF; size: many; J: TRBJ2-1; V: TRBV5-1; D: NA
DNA: TGTGCCAGCAGTCTCCGGGACACCGAACTCCCCCTCCACTTT; CDR3: CASSLRDTELPLHF; size: NA; J: TRBJ1-6; V: TRBV12-3/TRBV12-4; D: NA
DNA: TGTGCCACCAGTGATACGACAGGGGGCTCCTACGAGCAGTACTTC; CDR3: CATSDTTGGSYEQYF; size: few; J: TRBJ2-7; V: TRBV24-1; D: TRBD1
DNA: TGCAGCGCCGACACCGAAGGGGTACTTGATGGCTACACCTTC; CDR3: CSADTEGVLDGYTF; size: few; J: TRBJ1-2; V: TRBV29-1; D: NA
DNA: TGTGCCACCAGCCCTCAGTATCGTGGGGCAGGAGGCTACACCTTC; CDR3: CATSPQYRGAGGYTF; size: NA; J: TRBJ1-2; V: TRBV15; D: NA
DNA: TGTGCCAGCAGCCCCTGGGCTAGCGGTACCCAATACGAGCAGTACTTC; CDR3: CASSPWASGTQYEQYF; size: few; J: TRBJ2-7; V: TRBV7-9; D: TRBD2
DNA: TGTGCCAGCTCACCAGGGCAGCGGATGAACACTGAAGCTTTCTTT; CDR3: CASSPGQRMNTEAFF; size: NA; J: TRBJ1-1; V: TRBV18; D: NA
DNA: TGTGCCAGCAGCCTTAGCGGGGGCCTTAACAATGAGCAGTTCTTC; CDR3: CASSLSGGLNNEQFF; size: many; J: TRBJ2-1; V: TRBV7-3; D: TRBD2
DNA: TGTGCCTGGAGTGTACGCGGGGGGCTAAATGAGCAGTTCTTC; CDR3: CAWSVRGGLNEQFF; size: NA; J: TRBJ2-1; V: TRBV30; D: TRBD2
DNA: TGTGCCAGCAGTTCGGGACTAGCGGGCTACAATGAGCAGTTCTTC; CDR3: CASSSGLAGYNEQFF; size: NA; J: TRBJ2-1; V: TRBV2; D: TRBD2
DNA: TGCGCCAGCAGCTTGGGAACAGGGGGTTCCTTATCTGGGGCCAACGTCCTGACTTTC; CDR3: CASSLGTGGSLSGANVLTF; size: many; J: TRBJ2-6; V: TRBV5-1; D: TRBD1
DNA: TGTGCCAGCAGTTACCCAGACAGTTTCACTGAAGCTTTCTTT; CDR3: CASSYPDSFTEAFF; size: NA; J: TRBJ1-1; V: TRBV6-2/TRBV6-3; D: NA
DNA: TGCAGCGTTGAAGAATCCGGGACAGGGTTTCTGAATGAGCAGTTCTTC; CDR3: CSVEESGTGFLNEQFF; size: NA; J: TRBJ2-1; V: TRBV29-1; D: TRBD1
DNA: TGTGCCAGTACCCCGTGGGGGACAGGGGGCAGGGAGACCCAGTACTTC; CDR3: CASTPWGTGGRETQYF; size: NA; J: TRBJ2-5; V: TRBV19; D: TRBD1
DNA: TGTGCCAGCAGCCAAGAACGCAGATACGAGCAGTACTTC; CDR3: CASSQERRYEQYF; size: many; J: TRBJ2-7; V: TRBV3-1; D: NA
DNA: TGCGCCAGCAGCCCTGGGGAGGGACGCAATCAGCCCCAGCATTTT; CDR3: CASSPGEGRNQPQHF; size: NA; J: TRBJ1-5; V: TRBV5-1; D: NA
DNA: TGTGCCACCAGCGGAGCGGGGGGGCCGTGGAATGAGCAGTTCTTC; CDR3: CATSGAGGPWNEQFF; size: few; J: TRBJ2-1; V: TRBV15; D: TRBD2
DNA: TGTGCCAGCACCCCTCGGACAGGGCTGAACACCGGGGAGCTGTTTTTT; CDR3: CASTPRTGLNTGELFF; size: few; J: TRBJ2-2; V: TRBV6-6; D: TRBD1
DNA: TGTGCCAGCAGCGTAGAGGTGCTAGCCCTTCGGGATGAGCAGTTCTTC; CDR3: CASSVEVLALRDEQFF; size: NA; J: TRBJ2-1; V: TRBV9; D: NA
DNA: TGTGCCAGCAGTCCGAAAGGAGGGGTCACTGAAGCTTTCTTT; CDR3: CASSPKGGVTEAFF; size: NA; J: TRBJ1-1; V: TRBV12-3/TRBV12-4; D: NA
DNA: TGTGCCAGCAGTTCACCAGGGTTTGCAGATACGCAGTATTTT; CDR3: CASSSPGFADTQYF; size: NA; J: TRBJ2-3; V: TRBV6-5; D: NA
DNA: TGCGCCAGCAGCCCTGGGACAGGGCAGGCCAACTATGGCTACACCTTC; CDR3: CASSPGTGQANYGYTF; size: NA; J: TRBJ1-2; V: TRBV5-1; D: TRBD1
DNA: TGTGCCAGCAGTTTTACCAGGGGTAATTCACCCCTCCACTTT; CDR3: CASSFTRGNSPLHF; size: few; J: TRBJ1-6; V: TRBV12-3/TRBV12-4; D: NA
DNA: TGTGCCAGCAGCTTAGGAGGACGAAGGCGAGCAACTAATGAAAAACTGTTTTTT; CDR3: CASSLGGRRRATNEKLFF; size: NA; J: TRBJ1-4; V: TRBV5-5; D: NA
DNA: TGTGCCAGCTCCAATTACAGGGGCGCCGGGGAGCTGTTTTTT; CDR3: CASSNYRGAGELFF; size: few; J: TRBJ2-2; V: TRBV19; D: TRBD1
DNA: TGTGCCAGCAGCTTAGATAAAGGACTAGCTGCAGATACGCAGTATTTT; CDR3: CASSLDKGLAADTQYF; size: few; J: TRBJ2-3; V: TRBV11-2; D: TRBD2
DNA: TGTGCCAGCAGTTTTGGAGGGAACACTGAAGCTTTCTTT; CDR3: CASSFGGNTEAFF; size: many; J: TRBJ1-1; V: TRBV12-3/TRBV12-4; D: NA
DNA: TGTGCCAGCAGCTTAGCGGGGGGGTTTGACACTGAAGCTTTCTTT; CDR3: CASSLAGGFDTEAFF; size: NA; J: TRBJ1-1; V: TRBV7-6; D: NA
DNA: TGCGCCAGCAGCCAGGCCCGGACCCCTGTCAACTATGGCTACACCTTC; CDR3: CASSQARTPVNYGYTF; size: NA; J: TRBJ1-2; V: TRBV4-3; D: NA
DNA: TGTGCCAGCAGGCGACAGGGGACTGGGGCCAACGTCCTGACTTTC; CDR3: CASRRQGTGANVLTF; size: NA; J: TRBJ2-6; V: TRBV12-3/TRBV12-4; D: TRBD1
DNA: TGCGCCAGCAGCTTGCTCGGGGGGAGCACAGATACGCAGTATTTT; CDR3: CASSLLGGSTDTQYF; size: few; J: TRBJ2-3; V: TRBV5-1; D: TRBD2
DNA: TGTGCCAGCAGCCAAGAATACGGGTATGGCTACACCTTC; CDR3: CASSQEYGYGYTF; size: few; J: TRBJ1-2; V: TRBV3-1; D: NA
DNA: TGTGCCAGCAGCTTTTCAGGGATGAACACTGAAGCTTTCTTT; CDR3: CASSFSGMNTEAFF; size: NA; J: TRBJ1-1; V: TRBV7-9; D: NA
DNA: TGTGCCAGCAGCCAAGGGCGGAACGATTACAATGAGCAGTTCTTC; CDR3: CASSQGRNDYNEQFF; size: few; J: TRBJ2-1; V: TRBV11-2; D: NA
DNA: TGTGCCAGCCTGTTTACCCCGGGACTAGCGGGGTATGAGCAGTTCTTC; CDR3: CASLFTPGLAGYEQFF; size: NA; J: TRBJ2-1; V: TRBV6-1; D: TRBD2
DNA: TGTGCCAGCAGCTTAGGGGACAGGGAATCGAACACTGAAGCTTTCTTT; CDR3: CASSLGDRESNTEAFF; size: NA; J: TRBJ1-1; V: TRBV7-9; D: TRBD1
DNA: TGCGCCAGCAATCTCCGGGACAGAAGACTGTTTTTT; CDR3: CASNLRDRRLFF; size: NA; J: TRBJ1-4; V: TRBV4-1; D: TRBD1
DNA: TGTGCCAGCAGTGCGGGACAGGGAGATTCAGAGACCCAGTACTTC; CDR3: CASSAGQGDSETQYF; size: NA; J: TRBJ2-5; V: TRBV6-2/TRBV6-3; D: TRBD1